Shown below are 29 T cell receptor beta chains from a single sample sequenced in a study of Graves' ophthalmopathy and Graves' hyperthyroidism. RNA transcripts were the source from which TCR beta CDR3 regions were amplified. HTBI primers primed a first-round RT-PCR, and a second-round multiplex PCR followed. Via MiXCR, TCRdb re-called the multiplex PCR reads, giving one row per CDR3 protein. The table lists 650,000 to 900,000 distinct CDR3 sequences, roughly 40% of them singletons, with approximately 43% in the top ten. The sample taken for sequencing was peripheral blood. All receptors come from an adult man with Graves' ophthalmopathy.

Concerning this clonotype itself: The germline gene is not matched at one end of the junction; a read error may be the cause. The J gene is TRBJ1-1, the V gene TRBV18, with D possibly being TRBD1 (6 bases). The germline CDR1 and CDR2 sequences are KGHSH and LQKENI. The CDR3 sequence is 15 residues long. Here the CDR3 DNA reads TGCGCCAGCTCACCAAGGCAAACAGGGTCGCCTGAAGCTTTCTTT. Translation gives CASSPRQTGSPEAFF.

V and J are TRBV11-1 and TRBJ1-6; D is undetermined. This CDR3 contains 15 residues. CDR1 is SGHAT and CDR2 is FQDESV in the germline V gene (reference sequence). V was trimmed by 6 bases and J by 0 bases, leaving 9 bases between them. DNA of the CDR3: TGTGCCAGCAGTCTCGGAGACTCCTATAATTCACCCCTCCACTTT. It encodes CASSLGDSYNSPLHF.

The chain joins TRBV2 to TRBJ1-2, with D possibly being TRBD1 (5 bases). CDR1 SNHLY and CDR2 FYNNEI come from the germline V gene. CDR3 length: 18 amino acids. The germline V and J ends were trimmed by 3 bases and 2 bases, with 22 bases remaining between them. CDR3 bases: TGTGCCAGCAGTGATCCCCGCAGCGGGGGGGAGACGAACTATGGCTACACCTTC. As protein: CASSDPRSGGETNYGYTF.

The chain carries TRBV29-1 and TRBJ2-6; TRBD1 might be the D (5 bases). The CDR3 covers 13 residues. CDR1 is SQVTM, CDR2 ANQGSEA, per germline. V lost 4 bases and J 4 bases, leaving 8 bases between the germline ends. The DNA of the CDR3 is TGCAGCGTTGGTACAGGCGGGGCCAACGTCCTGACTTTC. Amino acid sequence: CSVGTGGANVLTF.

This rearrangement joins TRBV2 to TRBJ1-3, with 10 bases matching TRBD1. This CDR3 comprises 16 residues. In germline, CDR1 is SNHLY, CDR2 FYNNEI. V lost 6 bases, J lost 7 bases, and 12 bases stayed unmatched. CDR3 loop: CASSEGQGFFPNTIYF. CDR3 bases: TGTGCCAGCAGCGAGGGACAGGGGTTTTTCCCTAACACCATATATTTT.

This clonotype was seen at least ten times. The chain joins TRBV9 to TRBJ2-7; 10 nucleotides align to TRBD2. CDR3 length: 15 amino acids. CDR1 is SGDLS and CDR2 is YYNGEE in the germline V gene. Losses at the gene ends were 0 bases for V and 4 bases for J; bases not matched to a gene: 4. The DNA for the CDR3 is TGTGCCAGCAGCGTAGACCCTAGCGGGAGTTACGAGCAGTACTTC. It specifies CASSVDPSGSYEQYF. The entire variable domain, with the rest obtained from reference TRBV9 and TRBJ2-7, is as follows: DSGVTQTPKHLITATGQRVTLRCSPRSGDLSVYWYQQSLDQGLQFLIQYYNGEERAKGNILERFSAQQFPDLHSELNLSSLELGDSALYFCASSVDPSGSYEQYFGPGTRLTVT.

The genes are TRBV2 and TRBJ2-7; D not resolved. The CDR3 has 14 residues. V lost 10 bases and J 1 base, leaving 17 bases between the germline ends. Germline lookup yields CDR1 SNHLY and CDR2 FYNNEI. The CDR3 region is CANSSGGFSYEQYF. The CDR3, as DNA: TGTGCCAACAGCTCGGGCGGTTTTTCCTACGAGCAGTACTTC.

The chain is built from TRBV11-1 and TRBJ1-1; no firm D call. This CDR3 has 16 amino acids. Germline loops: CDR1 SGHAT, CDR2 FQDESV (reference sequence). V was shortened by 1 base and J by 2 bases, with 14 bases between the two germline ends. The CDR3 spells CASSLVRAALNTEAFF. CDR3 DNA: TGTGCCAGCAGCTTAGTTCGCGCAGCCTTAAACACTGAAGCTTTCTTT.

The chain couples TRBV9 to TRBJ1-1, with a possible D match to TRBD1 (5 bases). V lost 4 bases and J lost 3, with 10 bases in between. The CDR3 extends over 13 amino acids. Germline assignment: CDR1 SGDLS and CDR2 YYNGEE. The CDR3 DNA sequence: TGTGCCAGCAGCTGGGGGACGTACACTGAAGCTTTCTTT. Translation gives CASSWGTYTEAFF.

The CDR3 coding sequence is TGTGCCAGCAGGCCCATAGGGGGACCTAATGAAAAACTGTTTTTT. This gives the protein CASRPIGGPNEKLFF. The chain joins TRBV7-8 to TRBJ1-4; D possibly corresponds to TRBD1 (6 bases). CDR1 is SGHVS, CDR2 FQNEAQ, per germline. Trimming removed 6 bases at V and 3 bases at J, with 14 bases between. The CDR3 has 15 residues.

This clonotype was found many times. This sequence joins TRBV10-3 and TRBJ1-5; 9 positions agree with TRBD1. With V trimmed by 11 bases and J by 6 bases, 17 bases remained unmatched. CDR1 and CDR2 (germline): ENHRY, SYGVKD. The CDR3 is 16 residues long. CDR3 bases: TGTGCCGCAGGCGGCGAGTGGGGACAGGGTTCTCAGCCCCAGCATTTT. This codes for CAAGGEWGQGSQPQHF.

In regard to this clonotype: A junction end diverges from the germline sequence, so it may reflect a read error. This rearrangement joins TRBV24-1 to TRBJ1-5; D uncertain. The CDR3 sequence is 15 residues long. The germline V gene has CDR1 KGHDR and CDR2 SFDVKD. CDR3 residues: CASSQFMDGNQPQHF. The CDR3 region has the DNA TGCGCCAGCAGCCAATTTATGGACGGCAATCAGCCCCAGCATTTT.

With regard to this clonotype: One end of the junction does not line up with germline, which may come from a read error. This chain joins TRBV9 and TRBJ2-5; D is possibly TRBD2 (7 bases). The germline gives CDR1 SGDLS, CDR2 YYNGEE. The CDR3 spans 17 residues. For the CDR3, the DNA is TGCGCCAGCAGCCAACCCCCGGGGGGAAAGGGGGAAGAGACCCAGTACTTC. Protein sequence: CASSQPPGGKGEETQYF. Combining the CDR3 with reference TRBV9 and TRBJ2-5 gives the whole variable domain DSGVTQTPKHLITATGQRVTLRCSPRSGDLSVYWYQQSLDQGLQFLIQYYNGEERAKGNILERFSAQQFPDLHSELNLSSLELGDSALYFCASSQPPGGKGEETQYFGPGTRLLVL.

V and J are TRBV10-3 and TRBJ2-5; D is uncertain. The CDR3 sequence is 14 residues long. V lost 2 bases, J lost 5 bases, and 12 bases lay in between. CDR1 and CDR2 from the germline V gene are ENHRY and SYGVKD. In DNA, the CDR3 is TGTGCCATCAGTGAGCCATCTATTGGTGAGACCCAGTACTTC. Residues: CAISEPSIGETQYF.

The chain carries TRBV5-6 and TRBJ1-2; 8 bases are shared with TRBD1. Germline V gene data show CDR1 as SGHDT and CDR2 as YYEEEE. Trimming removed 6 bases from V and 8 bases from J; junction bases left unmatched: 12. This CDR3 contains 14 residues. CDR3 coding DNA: TGTGCCAGCACTCCCCTCAGGGGGCCGTGGGGCTACACCTTC. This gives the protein CASTPLRGPWGYTF.

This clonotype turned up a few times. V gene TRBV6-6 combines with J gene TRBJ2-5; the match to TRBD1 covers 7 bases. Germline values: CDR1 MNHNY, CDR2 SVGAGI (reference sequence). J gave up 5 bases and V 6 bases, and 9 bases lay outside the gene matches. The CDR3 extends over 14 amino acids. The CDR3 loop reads CASSRTQGPETQYF. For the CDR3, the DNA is TGTGCCAGCAGCCGTACACAGGGGCCGGAGACCCAGTACTTC.

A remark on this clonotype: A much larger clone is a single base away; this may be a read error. DNA of the CDR3: TGTGCCACCACCATGCGGGCCTACGGGCAGTACTTC. Residues: CATTMRAYGQYF. The chain joins TRBV2 to TRBJ2-7, with a weak D call TRBD2 (5 bases). CDR1 SNHLY and CDR2 FYNNEI come from the germline V gene. The CDR3 length is 12 residues.

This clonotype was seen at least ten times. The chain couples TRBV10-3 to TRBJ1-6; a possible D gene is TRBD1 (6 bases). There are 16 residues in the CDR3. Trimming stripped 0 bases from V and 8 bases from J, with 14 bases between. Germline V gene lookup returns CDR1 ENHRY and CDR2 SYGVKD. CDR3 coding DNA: TGTGCCATCAGTGAGTCAACAGGGACCGTCGATTCACCCCTCCACTTT. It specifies CAISESTGTVDSPLHF.

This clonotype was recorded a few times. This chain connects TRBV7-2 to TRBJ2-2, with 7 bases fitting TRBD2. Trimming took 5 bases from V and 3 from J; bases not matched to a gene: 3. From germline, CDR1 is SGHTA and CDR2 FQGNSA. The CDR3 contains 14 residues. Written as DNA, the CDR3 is TGTGCCAGCAGCGCTGGGAGGGACACCGGGGAGCTGTTTTTT. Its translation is CASSAGRDTGELFF.

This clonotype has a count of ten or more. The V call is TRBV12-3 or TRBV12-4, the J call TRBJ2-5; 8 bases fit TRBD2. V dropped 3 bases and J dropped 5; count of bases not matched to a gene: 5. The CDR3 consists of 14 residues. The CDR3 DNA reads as TGTGCCAGCAGTTTGAGCGGGAGAAGGGAGACCCAGTACTTC. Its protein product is CASSLSGRRETQYF.

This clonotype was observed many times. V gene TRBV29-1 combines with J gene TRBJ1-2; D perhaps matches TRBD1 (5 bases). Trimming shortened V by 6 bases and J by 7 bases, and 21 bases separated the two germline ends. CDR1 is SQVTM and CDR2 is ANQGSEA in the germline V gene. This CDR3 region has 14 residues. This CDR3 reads CSVGTGKGVGGYTF. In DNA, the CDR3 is TGCAGCGTCGGGACCGGGAAGGGAGTCGGTGGCTACACCTTC.

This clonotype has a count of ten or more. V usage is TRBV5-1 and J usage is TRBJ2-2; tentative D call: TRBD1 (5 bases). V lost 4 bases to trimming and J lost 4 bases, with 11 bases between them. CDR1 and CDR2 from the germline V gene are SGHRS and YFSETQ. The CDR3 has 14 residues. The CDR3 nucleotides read TGCGCCAGCAGCCAGGGTTCGGTCACCGGGGAGCTGTTTTTT. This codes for CASSQGSVTGELFF. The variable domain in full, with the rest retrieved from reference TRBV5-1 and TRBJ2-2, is KAGVTQTPRYLIKTRGQQVTLSCSPISGHRSVSWYQQTPGQGLQFLFEYFSETQRNKGNFPGRFSGRQFSNSRSEMNVSTLELGDSALYLCASSQGSVTGELFFGEGSRLTVL.

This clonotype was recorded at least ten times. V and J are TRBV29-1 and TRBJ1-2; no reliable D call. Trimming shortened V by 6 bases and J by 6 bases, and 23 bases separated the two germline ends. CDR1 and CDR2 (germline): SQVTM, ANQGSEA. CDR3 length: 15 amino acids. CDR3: CSVTLVGGRADGYTF. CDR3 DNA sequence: TGCAGCGTCACCTTGGTAGGAGGGCGCGCTGATGGCTACACCTTC. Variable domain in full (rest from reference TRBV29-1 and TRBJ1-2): SAVISQKPSRDICQRGTSLTIQCQVDSQVTMMFWYRQQPGQSLTLIATANQGSEATYESGFVIDKFPISRPNLTFSTLTVSNMSPEDSSIYLCSVTLVGGRADGYTFGSGTRLTVV.

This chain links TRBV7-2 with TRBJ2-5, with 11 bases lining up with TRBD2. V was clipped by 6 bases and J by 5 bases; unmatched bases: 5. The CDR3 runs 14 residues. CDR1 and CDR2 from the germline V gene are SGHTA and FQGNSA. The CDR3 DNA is TGTGCCAGCAGTTCCCGGACTAGCGGGGAGACCCAGTACTTC. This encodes CASSSRTSGETQYF. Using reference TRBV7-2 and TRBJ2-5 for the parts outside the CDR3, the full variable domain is GAGVSQSPSNKVTEKGKDVELRCDPISGHTALYWYRQSLGQGLEFLIYFQGNSAPDKSGLPSDRFSAERTGGSVSTLTIQRTQQEDSAVYLCASSSRTSGETQYFGPGTRLLVL.

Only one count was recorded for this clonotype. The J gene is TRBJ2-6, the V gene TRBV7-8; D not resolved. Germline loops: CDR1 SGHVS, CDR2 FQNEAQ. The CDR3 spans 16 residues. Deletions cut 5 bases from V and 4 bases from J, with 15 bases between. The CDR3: CASSALGKQGANVLTF. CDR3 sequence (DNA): TGTGCCAGCAGCGCATTAGGGAAACAGGGGGCCAACGTCCTGACTTTC.

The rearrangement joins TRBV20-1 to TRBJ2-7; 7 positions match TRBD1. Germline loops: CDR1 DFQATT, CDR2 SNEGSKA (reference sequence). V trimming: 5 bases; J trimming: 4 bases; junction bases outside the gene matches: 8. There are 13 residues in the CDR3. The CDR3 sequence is CSADRAHVYEQYF. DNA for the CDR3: TGCAGTGCTGACAGGGCGCATGTTTACGAGCAGTACTTC.

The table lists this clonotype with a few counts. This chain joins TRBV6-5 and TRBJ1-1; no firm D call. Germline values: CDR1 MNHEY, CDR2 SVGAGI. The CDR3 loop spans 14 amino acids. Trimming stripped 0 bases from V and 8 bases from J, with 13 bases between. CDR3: CASSYSTDLPEAFF. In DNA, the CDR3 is TGTGCCAGCAGTTACTCGACTGACCTTCCGGAAGCTTTCTTT.

CDR3 region: CASSLGGGGAFF. CDR3 nucleotide sequence: TGTGCCAGCAGCCTAGGGGGAGGGGGGGCTTTCTTT. The J gene is TRBJ1-1, the V gene TRBV7-9; a weak D match, TRBD1 (6 bases). CDR1 is SEHNR and CDR2 is FQNEAQ in the germline V gene (reference sequence). The V end was cut by 5 bases, the J end by 11 bases, with 15 bases between. This CDR3 region has 12 residues. The whole variable domain, remainder taken from reference TRBV7-9 and TRBJ1-1, is DTGVSQNPRHKITKRGQNVTFRCDPISEHNRLYWYRQTLGQGPEFLTYFQNEAQLEKSRLLSDRFSAERPKGSFSTLEIQRTEQGDSAMYLCASSLGGGGAFFGQGTRLTVV.

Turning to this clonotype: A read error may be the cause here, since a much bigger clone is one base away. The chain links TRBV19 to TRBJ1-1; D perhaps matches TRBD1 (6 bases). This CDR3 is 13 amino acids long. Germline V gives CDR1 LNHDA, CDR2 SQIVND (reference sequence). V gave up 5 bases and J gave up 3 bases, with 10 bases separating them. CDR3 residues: CASSGGGHTEAFF. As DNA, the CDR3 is TGTGCCAGTAGTGGAGGGGGGCACACTGAAGCTTTCTTT.